Sequencing of this TCR beta chain was carried out in a study of blood T cell repertoires in COVID-19. Study-wide background: Samples of COVID-19 (acute and convalescent) were obtained from the United States, Italy and Spain. Sources were T cells, B-cell-depleted T cells, or PBMCs; the material itself was cDNA or gDNA.

V shed 0 bases and J shed 2 bases, with 13 bases lying between them. Germline values: CDR1 SGHDT, CDR2 YYEEEE. This CDR3 contains 16 residues. Original processing notes: Amplification with reference gene primers provided the estimates of nucleated cell counts. The data were produced by immunoSEQ multiplex PCR, yet TCRdb's version contains in-frame clones alone and is incomplete. D and trimming come from the DNA, and the V and J calls and clone size come from that table. The sample has some 260,000 clones, around 83% seen once; the top ten hold approximately 9.1%. The gene calls are TRBV5-6 and TRBJ2-3; D gene uncertain. The receptor was isolated from an elderly man with acute or convalescent COVID-19. The sequenced sample was peripheral blood. CDR3 loop: CASSLARLKPTDTQYF. The CDR3 region has the DNA TGTGCCAGCAGCTTGGCCAGACTCAAACCCACAGATACGCAGTATTTT.